This T cell receptor beta chain was identified in a study of T cell repertoires in cytomegalovirus infection. As for the study in general: Selected CMV epitopes included recently identified HLA-C-restricted ones as well as well-studied HLA-B-restricted ones. Both a matching HLA type and CMV infection were indicated by public TCR beta signatures. Study results and caveats: Dominating the ex vivo response were HLA-C-restricted CMV-specific TCR beta clonotypes. CMV carriers with the relevant HLA were identified by cumulative public TCR beta family frequency.

Germline V lookup: CDR1 SGHTA, CDR2 FQGTGA. The CDR3 has 18 amino acids. J lost 0 bases, V lost 5 bases, and 13 bases had no gene match. Using its own MiXCR run on the reads, TCRdb lists one record per CDR3 protein. This sample yields approximately 65,000 distinct CDR3 sequences, of which about 19% are seen a single time; about 69% belongs to the top ten. Of note for this clonotype: What it binds is unknown.

This clonotype originated in a human donor in good health (CMV status not recorded). Some clones in this sample may be carry-over from other donors' samples. The sample consisted of CD8+ T cells from cultured PBMCs, taken from culture after CMV antigen stimulation. The chain couples TRBV7-3 to TRBJ1-1; 9 nucleotides line up with TRBD1. The CDR3 DNA sequence: TGTGCCAGCAGCCAAAACCCGACAGGGGGTTTGGTGAACACTGAAGCTTTCTTT. Translating it yields CASSQNPTGGLVNTEAFF.